These 5 T cell receptor beta chains were all obtained from the same sample, sequenced in a study of regulatory T cells in long-lasting Graves disease. Time point given: newly diagnosed GD, antithyroid drugs for less than 3 months. PBMC RNA was the source of the TCR library. Libraries of TCR beta came from iRepertoire HTBI primers plus Arm-PCR of CDR3 regions. MiXCR, applied by TCRdb to the multiplex PCR reads, yields one record per CDR3 protein. The sample yields approximately 350,000 distinct CDR3 sequences, about 16% seen once. This sample was also put to use in a study of T cells in Graves' hyperthyroidism and ophthalmopathy.

The sample in question was peripheral blood mononuclear cells (PBMCs), obtained at new diagnosis, from a patient treated with antithyroid drugs. These receptors all stem from a woman between 18 and 29 years old with Graves disease.

This clonotype occurred many times. This rearrangement joins TRBV20-1 to TRBJ2-3; 8 nucleotides agree with TRBD1. The CDR3 spans 13 residues. Germline V gene data show CDR1 as DFQATT and CDR2 as SNEGSKA (reference sequence). The V gene end was trimmed by 6 bases and the J gene end by 6 bases; junction bases not matched to a gene: 8. CDR3 bases: TGCAGTGCAGGACAGGGATCATCCGATACGCAGTATTTT. The encoded protein is CSAGQGSSDTQYF.

On this clonotype itself: This may come from a read error, since a much larger clone is one base off. The V gene is TRBV12-3 or TRBV12-4, the J gene TRBJ2-5; 7 bases align to TRBD1. This CDR3 contains 16 residues. The trim removed 7 bases at V and 5 bases at J, leaving 16 bases unmatched. DNA for the CDR3: TGTGCCAGCAATTACCTCCCGGAGAGGGGGCTTGAGACCCAGTACTTC. Protein sequence: CASNYLPERGLETQYF.

This clonotype was seen a handful of times. The chain is built from TRBV2 and TRBJ1-1; D remains ambiguous. There are 23 residues in the CDR3. The germline gives CDR1 SNHLY, CDR2 FYNNEI. Trimming removed 6 bases at V and 1 base at J, with 39 bases between. The CDR3 nucleotides read TGTGCCAGCAGAGCTCTTTTAAACTTTCGGGCCACGACCGAATTGAGACCGAACACTGAAGCTTTCTTT. This sequence encodes CASRALLNFRATTELRPNTEAFF.

Many counts were recorded for this clonotype. The V gene is TRBV7-9, the J gene TRBJ1-1; D is undetermined. This CDR3 is built from 13 residues. V was trimmed by 3 bases and J by 1 base, leaving 6 bases between them. Germline loops: CDR1 SEHNR, CDR2 FQNEAQ (reference sequence). CDR3 bases: TGTGCCAGCAGCTTGATTGGGAACACTGAAGCTTTCTTT. Its protein is CASSLIGNTEAFF.

This clonotype was detected ten times or more. V usage is TRBV20-1 and J usage is TRBJ2-7; 11 positions agree with TRBD2. V shed 2 bases and J 4 bases; nucleotides not matched to a gene: 10. Looked up from germline, CDR1 is DFQATT and CDR2 is SNEGSKA (reference sequence). CDR3 length equals 16 residues. For the CDR3, the DNA is TGCAGTGCTAGATCCTTTAGCGGGAGGGAACTTTACGAGCAGTACTTC. Residues: CSARSFSGRELYEQYF.